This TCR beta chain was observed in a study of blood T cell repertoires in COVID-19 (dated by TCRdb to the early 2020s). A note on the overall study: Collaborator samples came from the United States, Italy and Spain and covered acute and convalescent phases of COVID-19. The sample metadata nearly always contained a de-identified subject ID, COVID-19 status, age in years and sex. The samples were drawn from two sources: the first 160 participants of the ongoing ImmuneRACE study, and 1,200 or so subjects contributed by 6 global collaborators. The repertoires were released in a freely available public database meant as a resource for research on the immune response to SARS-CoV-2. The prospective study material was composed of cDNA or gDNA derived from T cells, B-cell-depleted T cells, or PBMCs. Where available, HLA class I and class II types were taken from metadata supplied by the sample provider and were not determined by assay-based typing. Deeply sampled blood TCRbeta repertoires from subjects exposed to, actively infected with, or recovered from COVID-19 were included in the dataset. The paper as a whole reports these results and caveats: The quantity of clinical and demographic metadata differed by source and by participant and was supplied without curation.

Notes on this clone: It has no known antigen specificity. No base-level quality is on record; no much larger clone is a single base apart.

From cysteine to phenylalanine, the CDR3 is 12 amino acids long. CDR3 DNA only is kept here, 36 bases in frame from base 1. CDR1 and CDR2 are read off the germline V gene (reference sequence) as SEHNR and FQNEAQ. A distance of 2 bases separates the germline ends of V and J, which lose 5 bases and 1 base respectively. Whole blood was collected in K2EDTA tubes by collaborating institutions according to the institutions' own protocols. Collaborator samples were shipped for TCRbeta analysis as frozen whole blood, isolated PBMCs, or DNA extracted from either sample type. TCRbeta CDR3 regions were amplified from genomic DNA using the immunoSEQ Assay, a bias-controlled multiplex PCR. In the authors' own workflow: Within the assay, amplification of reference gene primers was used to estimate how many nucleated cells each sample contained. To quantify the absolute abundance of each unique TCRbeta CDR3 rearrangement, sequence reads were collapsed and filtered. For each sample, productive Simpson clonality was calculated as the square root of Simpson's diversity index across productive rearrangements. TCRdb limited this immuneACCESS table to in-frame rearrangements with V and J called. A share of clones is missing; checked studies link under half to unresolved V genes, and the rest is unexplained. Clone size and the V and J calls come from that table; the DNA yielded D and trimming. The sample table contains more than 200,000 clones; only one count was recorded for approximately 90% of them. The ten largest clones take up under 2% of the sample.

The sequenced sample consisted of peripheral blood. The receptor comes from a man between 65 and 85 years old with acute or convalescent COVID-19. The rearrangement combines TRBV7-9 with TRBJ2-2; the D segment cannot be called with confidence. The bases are TGTGCCAGCAGCCGGAACACCGGGGAGCTGTTTTTT. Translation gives CASSRNTGELFF.